The 26 T cell receptor beta chains reported below all come from one sample, sequenced in a study of siplizumab effects on memory and regulatory T cells. The repertoire was sequenced with immunoSEQ multiplex PCR; TCRdb's copy has only in-frame clones and lacks some. This sample carries 100,000 or so clones, roughly 95% of them seen once, and the ten largest clones take roughly 0.15%. The sequenced sample consisted of non-Treg CD4+ T cells sorted from blood. The receptors stem from a human donor in good health.

The J gene is TRBJ1-6, the V gene TRBV5-8; 7 nucleotides agree with TRBD1. Germline CDR1 and CDR2: SGHTS and YDEGEE. With V trimmed by 6 bases and J by 7 bases, 13 bases remained unmatched. The length of the CDR3 is 16 residues. CDR3 in amino acids: CASTDRVVVRNSPLHF. CDR3 bases: TGTGCCAGCACCGACAGGGTGGTTGTTAGGAATTCACCCCTCCACTTT.

This clone has only a few counts. This chain links TRBV19 with TRBJ1-5; 9 bases align to TRBD1. The V gene's germline CDR1 is LNHDA and CDR2 SQIVND (reference sequence). V shed 10 bases, J shed 2 bases, and the junction held 3 bases outside the gene matches. The CDR3 is 13 amino acids. In DNA form, the CDR3 reads TGTGCCACCAGGGACAGGGGCAATCAGCCCCAGCATTTT. Translating gives CATRDRGNQPQHF.

The V gene is TRBV6-5, the J gene TRBJ1-1, with TRBD1 identical over 8 bases. Germline lookup yields CDR1 MNHEY and CDR2 SVGAGI. V shed 2 bases, J shed 7 bases, and the junction held 3 bases outside the gene matches. The CDR3 spans 13 residues. The CDR3 loop is CASSYDRGGEAFF. The CDR3 nucleotides are TGTGCCAGCAGTTACGACAGGGGCGGTGAAGCTTTCTTT.

The rearrangement links TRBV29-1 to TRBJ1-1, with TRBD1 as a possible D gene (5 bases). The V end lost 3 bases, the J end lost 1 base, and 9 bases lay between the germline ends. This CDR3 has 13 residues. Germline-derived CDR1 and CDR2 are SQVTM and ANQGSEA. The CDR3 loop is CSVEETGNTEAFF. CDR3 in DNA: TGCAGCGTTGAGGAAACAGGGAACACTGAAGCTTTCTTT.

This clone was seen just once. J is TRBJ2-7 and V is TRBV5-1, with 10 nucleotides matching TRBD1. With V trimmed by 4 bases and J by 3 bases, 10 bases remained unmatched. Looked up from germline, CDR1 is SGHRS and CDR2 is YFSETQ. CDR3 length equals 16 residues. CDR3 in DNA: TGCGCCAGCAGCCCGCCCGGGACAGGGGCCGTCTACGAGCAGTACTTC. Translated, it gives CASSPPGTGAVYEQYF.

This clone was seen a single time. The chain joins TRBV5-4 to TRBJ1-1; D is possibly TRBD1 (6 bases). The ends were cut back, 0 bases at V and 5 bases at J, with 11 bases in the middle. The CDR3 spans 14 residues. Germline V gene data show CDR1 as SGHNT and CDR2 as YYREEE (reference sequence). The CDR3 loop is CASSLAGGGTEAFF. CDR3 DNA: TGTGCCAGCAGCTTGGCCGGAGGGGGAACTGAAGCTTTCTTT.

In its sample, this clone was seen a few times. This chain connects TRBV28 to TRBJ1-6; a possible D gene is TRBD1 (5 bases). Germline-derived CDR1 and CDR2 are MDHEN and SYDVKM. The V end was cut by 7 bases, the J end by 10 bases, with 14 bases between. This CDR3 is 13 amino acids long. The CDR3 sequence is CASNRDGLSPLHF. CDR3 nucleotide sequence: TGTGCCAGCAACCGGGACGGTTTGTCACCCCTCCACTTT.

The rearrangement joins TRBV7-2 to TRBJ2-3; D unresolved. V was shortened by 3 bases and J by 4 bases, with 5 bases between the two germline ends. The CDR3 sequence is 12 residues long. The V gene's germline CDR1 is SGHTA and CDR2 FQGNSA. The DNA for the CDR3 is TGTGCCAGCAGCTTTTGGTCAGATACGCAGTATTTT. This gives the protein CASSFWSDTQYF.

The chain uses TRBV10-3 and TRBJ2-7; a weak D match, TRBD1 (6 bases). Trimming left V 2 bases short and J 5 bases short, with 13 bases between. Germline-derived CDR1 and CDR2 are ENHRY and SYGVKD. The CDR3 length is 14 residues. The CDR3 reads CAISEAQGSNEQYF. CDR3 nucleotide sequence: TGTGCCATCAGTGAGGCACAGGGAAGTAACGAGCAGTACTTC.

The rearrangement links TRBV23-1 to TRBJ1-2; D gene ambiguous. TRBV23-1 is sorted into the ORF group, with uncertain function. Trimming left V 0 bases short and J 1 base short, with 9 bases between. The CDR3 is made up of 15 amino acids. The CDR3 DNA is TGCGCCAGCAGTCAATCGTTCGGCAGTAACTATGGCTACACCTTC. It specifies CASSQSFGSNYGYTF.

This sequence joins TRBV7-9 and TRBJ1-1; D gene unclear. Per germline, CDR1 SEHNR and CDR2 FQNEAQ (reference sequence). This CDR3 contains 13 residues. V shed 5 bases and J shed 0 bases, with 7 bases lying between them. CDR3 coding DNA: TGTGCCAGCAGCCGAACTATGAACACTGAAGCTTTCTTT. This codes for CASSRTMNTEAFF.

The chain carries TRBV5-4 and TRBJ1-2; 7 bases line up with TRBD1. CDR1 and CDR2 from the germline V gene are SGHNT and YYREEE (reference sequence). This CDR3 has 15 amino acids. The V segment lost 4 bases and the J segment 4 bases; nucleotides outside the gene matches: 10. This CDR3 is CASSITGTDLYGYTF. The CDR3 DNA reads as TGTGCCAGCAGCATAACCGGGACAGACCTCTATGGCTACACCTTC. The whole variable domain, remainder taken from reference TRBV5-4 and TRBJ1-2, is ETGVTQSPTHLIKTRGQQVTLRCSSQSGHNTVSWYQQALGQGPQFIFQYYREEENGRGNFPPRFSGLQFPNYSSELNVNALELDDSALYLCASSITGTDLYGYTFGSGTRLTVV.

This sequence joins TRBV12-5 and TRBJ2-3; D is ambiguous. Deletions cut 8 bases from V and 6 bases from J, with 12 bases between. The CDR3 has 12 amino acids. Germline V gene data show CDR1 as LGHNT and CDR2 as FRNRAP. CDR3 nucleotide sequence: TGTGCTAGTAAGGGCCTCCCGGATACGCAGTATTTT. This encodes CASKGLPDTQYF.

The genes are TRBV7-2 and TRBJ2-1, with 10 bases fitting TRBD2. Per germline, CDR1 SGHTA and CDR2 FQGNSA. V was pared by 5 bases and J by 4 bases, with 5 bases of the junction left unmatched. This CDR3 is built from 15 residues. CDR3 in DNA: TGTGCCAGCAGCGTAAGCGGGGGGGGTTACAATGAGCAGTTCTTC. The encoded protein is CASSVSGGGYNEQFF.

The DNA for the CDR3 is TGCGCCAGCGCAGGACAGGGTGGGTCCAATGAGCAGTTCTTC. Its protein product is CASAGQGGSNEQFF. The chain uses TRBV10-1 and TRBJ2-1, with 8 positions matching TRBD1. CDR1 is WNHNN, CDR2 SYGVQD, per germline (reference sequence). The CDR3 is made up of 14 amino acids. With 8 bases clipped from V and 6 bases from J, the junction kept 9 bases outside the gene matches.

This clone was detected once. This chain connects TRBV19 to TRBJ2-1; D not resolved. CDR3 length: 12 residues. Germline V gives CDR1 LNHDA, CDR2 SQIVND (reference sequence). The germline V and J ends were trimmed by 9 bases and 4 bases, with 10 bases remaining between them. CDR3 in amino acids: CASARIYNEQFF. The CDR3, as DNA: TGTGCCAGCGCCCGGATATACAATGAGCAGTTCTTC.

The gene calls are TRBV18 and TRBJ1-2, with 8 bases aligning to TRBD1. There are 17 residues in the CDR3. Losses at the gene ends were 4 bases for V and 6 bases for J; bases not matched to a gene: 16. Germline V gene data show CDR1 as KGHSH and CDR2 as LQKENI. CDR3 protein: CASSRALSQGAQDGYTF. CDR3 bases: TGTGCCAGCTCACGGGCCCTCAGTCAGGGGGCGCAGGATGGCTACACCTTC.

The count of this clone is one. The CDR3 reads CASTRGANEKLFF. The CDR3 DNA follows: TGTGCCAGCACACGGGGGGCTAATGAAAAACTGTTTTTT. The chain employs TRBV6-6 and TRBJ1-4; TRBD1 is a possible D gene (5 bases). The V end lost 7 bases, the J end lost 3 bases, and 9 bases lay between the germline ends. The CDR3 loop spans 13 amino acids. Germline CDR1 reads MNHNY; CDR2 reads SVGAGI (reference sequence).

This clone has only one observation. The V call is TRBV5-4, the J call TRBJ2-3; the D gene could be TRBD1 or TRBD2 (5 bases each). Per the germline V gene, CDR1 is SGHNT and CDR2 is YYREEE (reference sequence). The CDR3 has 16 residues. The V and J ends lost 0 bases and 8 bases respectively, with 19 bases between them. Here the CDR3 reads CASSLGGKRQPFTQYF. In nucleotides, the CDR3 is TGTGCCAGCAGCTTGGGGGGGAAGCGCCAACCCTTTACGCAGTATTTT.

The chain is built from TRBV2 and TRBJ1-1; maybe TRBD1 (6 bases). CDR3 length: 14 residues. V was shortened by 6 bases and J by 1 base, with 12 bases between the two germline ends. Germline V lookup: CDR1 SNHLY, CDR2 FYNNEI. The CDR3 nucleotides read TGTGCCAGCAGCCGCACAGGGCCGAACACTGAAGCTTTCTTT. This codes for CASSRTGPNTEAFF.

The chain couples TRBV18 to TRBJ2-2; no clear D. V dropped 3 bases and J dropped 4 bases, with 12 bases sitting between them. This CDR3 has 15 amino acids. Germline V gene lookup returns CDR1 KGHSH and CDR2 LQKENI. CDR3 in amino acids: CASSPPSPGTGELFF. CDR3 DNA sequence: TGTGCCAGCTCACCTCCCTCACCGGGCACCGGGGAGCTGTTTTTT. Complete variable domain (other parts from reference TRBV18 and TRBJ2-2): NAGVMQNPRHLVRRRGQEARLRCSPMKGHSHVYWYRQLPEEGLKFMVYLQKENIIDESGMPKERFSAEFPKEGPSILRIQQVVRGDSAAYFCASSPPSPGTGELFFGEGSRLTVL.

V is TRBV4-1 and J is TRBJ2-1, with 9 bases matching TRBD1. Germline loops: CDR1 MGHRA, CDR2 YSYEKL. The CDR3 is 19 amino acids. Losses at the gene ends were 6 bases for V and 5 bases for J; bases not matched to a gene: 20. The CDR3 loop is CASRKPGQGPGAVHNEQFF. For the CDR3, the DNA is TGCGCCAGCAGAAAACCGGGACAGGGTCCGGGGGCAGTACACAATGAGCAGTTCTTC.

As for this clone: The same CDR3 can be traced to other DNA sequences in this sample. As DNA, the CDR3 is TGTGCCAGCTCACCCCTGGCGGGGAGTCAAGAGACCCAGTACTTC. Translated, it gives CASSPLAGSQETQYF. The chain has TRBV18 and TRBJ2-5; maybe TRBD2 (6 bases). CDR1 and CDR2 (germline): KGHSH, LQKENI. Trimming took off 3 bases at V and 2 bases at J, with 13 bases between the two ends. This CDR3 is built from 15 residues. Supplemented by reference TRBV18 and TRBJ2-5, the full variable domain reads NAGVMQNPRHLVRRRGQEARLRCSPMKGHSHVYWYRQLPEEGLKFMVYLQKENIIDESGMPKERFSAEFPKEGPSILRIQQVVRGDSAAYFCASSPLAGSQETQYFGPGTRLLVL.

The V call is TRBV29-1, the J call TRBJ2-3; 10 bases agree with TRBD1. Losses at the gene ends were 7 bases for V and 4 bases for J; bases not matched to a gene: 14. The CDR3 covers 16 residues. Germline V lookup: CDR1 SQVTM, CDR2 ANQGSEA. CDR3: CSAVPGRDRGADTQYF. The CDR3, as DNA: TGCAGCGCCGTTCCCGGCCGGGACAGGGGAGCAGATACGCAGTATTTT.

The chain uses TRBV18 and TRBJ2-1; TRBD2 agrees at 7 bases. With 3 bases clipped from V and 5 bases from J, the junction kept 4 bases outside the gene matches. The CDR3 totals 14 residues. CDR1 is KGHSH and CDR2 is LQKENI in the germline V gene. CDR3 nucleotides: TGTGCCAGCTCACCCCTAAGCGGGGACAATGAGCAGTTCTTC. Its translation: CASSPLSGDNEQFF.

The rearrangement uses TRBV28 and TRBJ2-2, with no clear D. The CDR3 runs 16 residues. Per the germline V gene, CDR1 is MDHEN and CDR2 is SYDVKM. The germline V and J ends were trimmed by 2 bases and 6 bases, with 16 bases remaining between them. CDR3 nucleotide sequence: TGTGCCAGCAGTTTAATGGCAGTTAGTAACGCCGGGGAGCTGTTTTTT. Translating it yields CASSLMAVSNAGELFF.